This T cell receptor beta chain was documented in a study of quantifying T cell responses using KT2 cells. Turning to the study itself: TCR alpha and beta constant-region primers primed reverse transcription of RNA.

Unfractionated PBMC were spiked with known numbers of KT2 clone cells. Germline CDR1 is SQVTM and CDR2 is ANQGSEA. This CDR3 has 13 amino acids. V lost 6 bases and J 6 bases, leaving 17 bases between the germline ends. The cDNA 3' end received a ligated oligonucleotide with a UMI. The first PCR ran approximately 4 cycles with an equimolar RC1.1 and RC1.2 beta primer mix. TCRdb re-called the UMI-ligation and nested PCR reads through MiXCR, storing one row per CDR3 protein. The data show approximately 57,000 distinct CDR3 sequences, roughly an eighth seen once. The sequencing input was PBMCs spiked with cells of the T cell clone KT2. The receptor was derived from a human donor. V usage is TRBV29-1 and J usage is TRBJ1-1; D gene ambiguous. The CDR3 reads CSVLTPLKAEAFF. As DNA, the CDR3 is TGCAGCGTGTTGACACCGTTAAAGGCTGAAGCTTTCTTT.